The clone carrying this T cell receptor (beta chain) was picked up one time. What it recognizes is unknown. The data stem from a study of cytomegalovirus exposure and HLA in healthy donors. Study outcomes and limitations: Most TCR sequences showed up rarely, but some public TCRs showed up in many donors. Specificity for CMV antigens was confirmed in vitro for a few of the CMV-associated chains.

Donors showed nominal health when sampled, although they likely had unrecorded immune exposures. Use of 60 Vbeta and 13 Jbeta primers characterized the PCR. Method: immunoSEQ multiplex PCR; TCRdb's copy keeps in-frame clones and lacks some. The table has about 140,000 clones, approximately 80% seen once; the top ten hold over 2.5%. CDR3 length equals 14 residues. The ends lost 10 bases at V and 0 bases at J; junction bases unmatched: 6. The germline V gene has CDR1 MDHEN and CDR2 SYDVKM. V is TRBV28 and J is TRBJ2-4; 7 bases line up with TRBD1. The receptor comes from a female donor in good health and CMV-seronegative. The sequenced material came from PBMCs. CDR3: CAIRDSSAKNIQYF. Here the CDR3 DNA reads TGTGCCATCCGGGACAGTTCAGCCAAAAACATTCAGTACTTC. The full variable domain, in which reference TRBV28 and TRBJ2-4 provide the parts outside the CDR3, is DVKVTQSSRYLVKRTGEKVFLECVQDMDHENMFWYRQDPGLGLRLIYFSYDVKMKEKGDIPEGYSVSREKKERFSLILESASTNQTSMYLCAIRDSSAKNIQYFGAGTRLSVL.